Each of the 29 T cell receptor beta chains below was sequenced from the same sample in a study of T-cell reconstitution after alpha-beta-depleted transplantation in children (dated by TCRdb to between 2015 and 2016). What the treatment or condition label conveys for this sample: allogeneic hematopoietic cell transplantation with graft depleted of TCRalphabeta T cells and CD19 B cells. The library was built by means of PCR. TCRdb lists the instrument as Illumina HiSeq 2500. Molecular barcoding was employed in the preparation of TCR libraries, with unique molecular identifiers being used to normalize TCRbeta repertoire quantification. TCRdb's own reprocessing of the public reads used fastp at Q25 and MiXCR and kept productive beta chains. Identical CDR3 proteins give one entry, which carries the most common genes and DNA. This sample comprises around 580,000 distinct CDR3 sequences, more than 20% of them detected only once. 13% to 15% of the sample comes from the top ten.

Sequencing was performed on PBMCs, mostly from graft donor cells, taken 360 days after TCRalphabeta/CD19-depleted stem cell transplant. The receptors stem from a boy in the first two years of life who had a stem cell transplant for acute myeloid leukemia, so the T cells may come from the graft donor.

This clonotype was observed a handful of times. The rearrangement joins TRBV20-1 to TRBJ2-7; no clear D. Germline CDR1 reads DFQATT; CDR2 reads SNEGSKA (reference sequence). The CDR3 totals 13 residues. Trimming removed 6 bases from V and 0 bases from J, with 12 bases in between. CDR3 coding DNA: TGCAGTGCCCCAGGCAGGAGCTCCTACGAGCAGTACGTC. Translated: CSAPGRSSYEQYV.

In its sample, this clonotype was seen many times. The chain uses TRBV20-1 and TRBJ2-2; D is possibly TRBD2 (5 bases). Germline CDR1 is DFQATT and CDR2 is SNEGSKA (reference sequence). V was trimmed by 3 bases and J by 4 bases, leaving 9 bases between them. There are 13 residues in the CDR3. The CDR3 loop reads CSASDYSTGELFF. CDR3 DNA sequence: TGCAGTGCTAGTGACTACTCCACCGGGGAGCTGTTTTTT.

This clonotype was found many times. The V and J genes are TRBV9 and TRBJ2-3, with D possibly called TRBD1 or TRBD2 (6 bases each). V lost 2 bases and J 4 bases, leaving 8 bases between the germline ends. CDR1 and CDR2 (germline): SGDLS, YYNGEE. The CDR3 is made up of 13 amino acids. The CDR3 DNA reads TGTGCCAGCAGCGTCGGGGGCCCAGATACGCAGTATTTT. Translating gives CASSVGGPDTQYF.

This chain joins TRBV12-3 or TRBV12-4 and TRBJ1-2; 9 positions match TRBD1. The CDR3 spans 15 residues. With 5 bases clipped from V and 8 bases from J, the junction kept 12 bases outside the gene matches. DNA of the CDR3: TGTGCCAGCAGTCCTACCCCAAACAGGGGGCAGGGCTACACCTTC. This translates into CASSPTPNRGQGYTF.

This clonotype has ten or more counts. The chain uses TRBV20-1 and TRBJ2-3; the D is unclear. The V gene lost 3 bases and the J gene lost 2 bases, with 9 bases spanning the gap. CDR1 is DFQATT and CDR2 is SNEGSKA in the germline V gene (reference sequence). This CDR3 has 13 residues. The CDR3 reads CSASNPITDTQYF. CDR3 sequence (DNA): TGCAGTGCTAGCAACCCTATCACAGATACGCAGTATTTT.

At least ten counts were recorded for this clonotype. The chain uses TRBV29-1 and TRBJ1-2; D remains ambiguous. The CDR3 has 15 residues. Germline V gene lookup returns CDR1 SQVTM and CDR2 ANQGSEA. V gave up 2 bases and J gave up 1 base, with 14 bases separating them. Here the CDR3 DNA reads TGCAGCGTTGAAACCAGATCCGGGGTTAACTATGGCTACACCTTC. It specifies CSVETRSGVNYGYTF.

This clonotype has ten or more counts. V usage is TRBV12-3 or TRBV12-4 and J usage is TRBJ1-4, with D possibly being TRBD1 (5 bases). The ends were cut back, 1 base at V and 6 bases at J, with 12 bases in the middle. CDR3 length: 15 amino acids. The CDR3 DNA is TGTGCCAGCAGTTTAGGGGGCGGAGGGGATGAAAAACTGTTTTTT. Translation gives CASSLGGGGDEKLFF.

The rearrangement links TRBV28 to TRBJ2-5; TRBD2 matches at 8 bases. After removal of 11 bases from V and 5 bases from J, the junction contained 10 bases not matched to a gene. This CDR3 contains 13 residues. CDR1 and CDR2 (germline): MDHEN, SYDVKM. The CDR3 region is CAPLSRGRETQYF. The DNA for the CDR3 is TGTGCCCCGTTATCACGCGGGAGGGAGACCCAGTACTTC.

This clonotype was observed a few times. The CDR3 sequence is CASSSDRSLNSPLHF. Written as DNA, the CDR3 is TGTGCCAGCAGTTCAGACAGGAGTCTTAATTCACCCCTCCACTTT. The V and J genes are TRBV27 and TRBJ1-6, with D perhaps TRBD1 (6 bases). The CDR3 has 15 residues. Trimming pared 4 bases from V and 6 bases from J, leaving 13 bases between. Per the germline V gene, CDR1 is MNHEY and CDR2 is SMNVEV (reference sequence).

This chain links TRBV5-6 with TRBJ2-5; TRBD1 might be the D (6 bases). The CDR3 contains 15 residues. Germline V gene sequence: CDR1 SGHDT, CDR2 YYEEEE. V dropped 3 bases and J dropped 5 bases, with 17 bases sitting between them. The CDR3 nucleotides read TGTGCCAGCAGCTACCCCAGGGGCCTCGGGGAGACCCAGTACTTC. Its protein is CASSYPRGLGETQYF.

This CDR3 reads CASRHAQTKHNEQFF. CDR3 nucleotide sequence: TGTGCCAGCAGACACGCCCAGACCAAGCACAATGAGCAGTTCTTC. The J gene is TRBJ2-1, the V gene TRBV12-3 or TRBV12-4; D gene ambiguous. This CDR3 is built from 15 residues. The V end lost 6 bases, the J end lost 5 bases, and 17 bases lay between the germline ends.

In its sample, this clonotype was seen a few times. CDR3 DNA: TGTGCCAGCAGCCAGGACTATAATAGCAATCAGCCCCAGCATTTT. Translating gives CASSQDYNSNQPQHF. The chain employs TRBV3-1 and TRBJ1-5, with D hard to call. V was cut by 3 bases and J by 0 bases, with 9 bases left in between. Per germline, CDR1 LGHDT and CDR2 YNNKEL (reference sequence). This CDR3 is built from 15 residues.

This clonotype was seen more than once but under ten times. The chain links TRBV20-1 to TRBJ2-3; 14 nucleotides line up with TRBD2. With V trimmed by 5 bases and J by 1 base, 8 bases remained unmatched. The CDR3 is 17 residues long. The germline CDR1 and CDR2 sequences are DFQATT and SNEGSKA (reference sequence). The CDR3 is CSASGTSGGGGTDTQYF. The DNA for the CDR3 is TGCAGTGCTTCCGGGACTAGCGGGGGCGGGGGCACAGATACGCAGTATTTT.

The genes are TRBV6-2 or TRBV6-3 and TRBJ2-7, with 7 bases identical to TRBD1. Germline CDR1 reads MNHEY; CDR2 reads SVGEGT. The V gene end was trimmed by 6 bases and the J gene end by 1 base; junction bases not matched to a gene: 6. The CDR3 runs 14 residues. For the CDR3, the DNA is TGTGCCAGCAGACGCCACAGGGGTTCCTACGAGCAGTACGTC. It translates to CASRRHRGSYEQYV.

This clonotype came up many times. V gene TRBV20-1 combines with J gene TRBJ2-5; 8 positions agree with TRBD1. V dropped 6 bases and J dropped 7; count of bases not matched to a gene: 13. The CDR3 is 14 residues long. Looked up from germline, CDR1 is DFQATT and CDR2 is SNEGSKA (reference sequence). CDR3 nucleotide sequence: TGCAGTGCCCCCGGGGGACAGGTTCGGGGGACCCAGTACTTC. Translating gives CSAPGGQVRGTQYF.

The chain carries TRBV28 and TRBJ2-2; D is uncertain. CDR3 length: 13 residues. Germline lookup yields CDR1 MDHEN and CDR2 SYDVKM. V shed 3 bases and J shed 5 bases, with 7 bases lying between them. The CDR3 nucleotides are TGTGCCAGCAGTTTGTGGGTTACCGGGGAGCTGTTTTTT. As protein: CASSLWVTGELFF.

The V and J genes are TRBV20-1 and TRBJ2-1; the D is unclear. The germline V gene has CDR1 DFQATT and CDR2 SNEGSKA (reference sequence). CDR3 size: 16 residues. V dropped 1 base and J dropped 4 bases, with 17 bases sitting between them. CDR3 in amino acids: CSARVFKGGPYNEQFF. In nucleotides, the CDR3 is TGCAGTGCTAGAGTTTTCAAGGGTGGACCTTACAATGAGCAGTTCTTC.

This clonotype was seen only once. The chain has TRBV4-1 and TRBJ2-3; D gene uncertain. The ends were cut back, 5 bases at V and 4 bases at J, with 13 bases in the middle. CDR1 and CDR2 (germline): MGHRA, YSYEKL. The CDR3 sequence is 14 residues long. The CDR3 sequence is CASSDGPRADTQYF. The CDR3 DNA sequence: TGCGCCAGCAGCGATGGGCCTAGGGCAGATACGCAGTATTTT.

This clonotype was detected many times. The chain recombines TRBV12-3 or TRBV12-4 with TRBJ2-7; D may match TRBD1 or TRBD2 (5 bases each). The CDR3 sequence is 19 residues long. V was cut by 5 bases and J by 13 bases, with 39 bases left in between. The chain's CDR3 is CASSLFPHPAYRILRGSYV. The CDR3 coding sequence is TGTGCCAGCAGTCTCTTTCCCCACCCGGCGTACCGAATCCTACGGGGCAGTTACGTC.

This clonotype was detected only a few times. J is TRBJ2-7 and V is TRBV24-1; a possible D gene is TRBD1 (5 bases). The CDR3 covers 13 residues. Between the trimmed V and J ends, which lost 4 bases and 1 base, there was a span of 7 bases. The V gene's germline CDR1 is KGHDR and CDR2 SFDVKD. CDR3 protein: CATSERGSYEQYF. The CDR3 DNA is TGTGCCACCAGTGAAAGGGGTTCCTACGAGCAGTACTTC.

On this clonotype: A much larger clone is a single base away; this may be a read error. The rearrangement uses TRBV28 and TRBJ1-1; 9 bases match TRBD1. The CDR3 has 16 amino acids. The germline gives CDR1 MDHEN, CDR2 SYDVKM. CDR3 region: CASSPPGTGILTEASF. The CDR3 region has the DNA TGTGCCAGCAGTCCCCCCGGGACAGGGATTTTGACTGAAGCTTCCTTT.

This clonotype was seen at least ten times. The rearrangement joins TRBV12-3 or TRBV12-4 to TRBJ2-3; D not certain. This CDR3 is 11 amino acids long. V was trimmed by 5 bases and J by 6 bases, leaving 6 bases between them. CDR3 sequence (DNA): TGTGCCAGCAGTCGGTCGGATACGCAGTATTTT. Residues: CASSRSDTQYF.

This clonotype appeared many times. CDR3 loop: CASSPRGASNEQFF. The CDR3 DNA is TGCGCCAGCAGCCCGCGGGGGGCCTCCAATGAGCAGTTCTTC. The V call is TRBV4-3, the J call TRBJ2-1; the match to TRBD2 covers 8 bases. CDR1 is LGHNA and CDR2 is YSLEER in the germline V gene. CDR3 length: 14 residues. The V segment lost 4 bases and the J segment 6 bases; nucleotides outside the gene matches: 5.

This clonotype was counted between two and nine times. This sequence joins TRBV12-3 or TRBV12-4 and TRBJ1-2, with D hard to call. This CDR3 comprises 16 residues. Trimming took off 7 bases at V and 0 bases at J, with 18 bases between the two ends. The CDR3 coding sequence is TGTGCCAGCACCAAGACGCGAGGGAGGGCTAACTATGGCTACACCTTC. It codes for CASTKTRGRANYGYTF.

Many counts were recorded for this clonotype. The chain joins TRBV12-3 or TRBV12-4 to TRBJ2-3, with D unresolved. The CDR3 loop spans 13 amino acids. Trimming took off 3 bases at V and 4 bases at J, with 8 bases between the two ends. CDR3 amino acids: CASSFVSADTQYF. In DNA form, the CDR3 reads TGTGCCAGCAGTTTTGTAAGCGCAGATACGCAGTATTTT.

J is TRBJ2-3 and V is TRBV12-3 or TRBV12-4; 14 bases match TRBD2. J was trimmed by 6 bases and V by 6 bases; bases with no gene match: 8. The CDR3 is 16 amino acids. The CDR3 reads CASRGTSGGPGDTQYF. The CDR3 DNA follows: TGTGCCAGCAGGGGGACTAGCGGGGGACCCGGGGATACGCAGTATTTT.

Within the sample, this clonotype is medium-sized. The V gene is TRBV4-1, the J gene TRBJ1-3; perhaps TRBD1 as D (5 bases). The CDR3 loop spans 15 amino acids. V was trimmed by 5 bases and J by 0 bases, leaving 11 bases between them. Germline V gives CDR1 MGHRA, CDR2 YSYEKL. CDR3 DNA sequence: TGCGCCAGCAGCGACCACAGGTCCTCTGGAAACACCATATATTTT. Amino acid sequence: CASSDHRSSGNTIYF.

In its sample, this clonotype was seen many times. The CDR3, as DNA: TGTGCCAGCAGCAACCTGGGGGGGGCCACAGATACGCAGTATTTT. It encodes CASSNLGGATDTQYF. The V and J genes are TRBV6-1 and TRBJ2-3; tentatively, D is TRBD2 (7 bases). Germline V CDR1 and CDR2: MNHNS, SASEGT. V was shortened by 6 bases and J by 2 bases, with 15 bases between the two germline ends. The CDR3 sequence is 15 residues long.

This clonotype has just a few counts. The chain is built from TRBV12-3 or TRBV12-4 and TRBJ2-7; 9 bases are a match to TRBD1. J was trimmed by 2 bases and V by 3 bases; bases with no gene match: 5. The CDR3 runs 15 residues. Here the CDR3 reads CASSLKTGGAYEQYF. The CDR3 DNA sequence: TGTGCCAGCAGTTTGAAGACAGGGGGTGCCTACGAGCAGTACTTC.